These 8 T cell receptor beta chains came from one sample sequenced in a study of identical twins. MiXCR, applied by TCRdb to the 5' RACE reads, yields one record per CDR3 protein. The profile shows under 300,000 distinct CDR3 sequences, approximately 11% of them singletons. These sequences were also reported in another study, on yellow fever vaccine responses in identical twins.

The sequenced sample was memory (CD45RO+) T cells sorted from blood. The receptors derive from a young woman in good health.

The chain links TRBV5-1 to TRBJ2-5; D unclear. The CDR3 has 15 residues. Trimming pared 3 bases from V and 1 base from J, leaving 13 bases between. CDR1 is SGHRS and CDR2 is YFSETQ in the germline V gene. The CDR3 loop reads CASSSTRWRQETQYF. In DNA form, the CDR3 reads TGCGCCAGCAGCTCGACCCGGTGGCGCCAAGAGACCCAGTACTTC.

Only a few counts were recorded for this clonotype. This chain connects TRBV27 to TRBJ2-1; 13 nucleotides match TRBD2. V was clipped by 5 bases and J by 8 bases; unmatched bases: 12. There are 17 residues in the CDR3. CDR1 is MNHEY and CDR2 is SMNVEV in the germline V gene (reference sequence). CDR3 loop: CASSHGLAGEVRYEQFF. The CDR3 nucleotides are TGTGCCAGCAGTCACGGACTAGCGGGGGAAGTTCGGTATGAGCAGTTCTTC.

A few counts support this clonotype. V usage is TRBV12-3 or TRBV12-4 and J usage is TRBJ2-1; 11 nucleotides match TRBD2. J lost 10 bases, V lost 2 bases, and 7 bases had no gene match. The CDR3 contains 15 residues. CDR3 residues: CASSLIAGGPGEQFF. DNA for the CDR3: TGTGCCAGCAGTTTAATAGCGGGAGGGCCAGGGGAGCAGTTCTTC.

This clonotype has only a few counts. The rearrangement uses TRBV6-2 or TRBV6-3 and TRBJ2-3; 8 nucleotides align to TRBD2. This CDR3 contains 18 residues. The V gene end was trimmed by 0 bases and the J gene end by 3 bases; junction bases not matched to a gene: 11. Germline V gene sequence: CDR1 MNHEY, CDR2 SVGEGT. CDR3 sequence: CASSYSRLAGGGTDTQYF. In DNA form, the CDR3 reads TGTGCCAGCAGTTACTCGAGGTTGGCGGGAGGAGGTACAGATACGCAGTATTTT.

Only a few counts were recorded for this clonotype. The rearrangement links TRBV4-3 to TRBJ2-1; 11 bases align to TRBD2. J was trimmed by 7 bases and V by 0 bases; bases with no gene match: 8. This CDR3 has 17 amino acids. Germline lookup yields CDR1 LGHNA and CDR2 YSLEER. As DNA, the CDR3 is TGCGCCAGCAGCCAAGATCAGGCTAGCGGGAGGAGGAATGAGCAGTTCTTC. This encodes CASSQDQASGRRNEQFF.

This clonotype was counted a few times. The chain combines TRBV5-1 with TRBJ1-1; possibly TRBD1 for D (5 bases). Germline assignment: CDR1 SGHRS and CDR2 YFSETQ. The CDR3 is made up of 16 amino acids. The germline V and J ends were trimmed by 3 bases and 0 bases, with 15 bases remaining between them. In nucleotides, the CDR3 is TGCGCCAGCAGCTGGGGCCCCGGACGCGTGAACACTGAAGCTTTCTTT. It codes for CASSWGPGRVNTEAFF.

This clonotype showed up many times. The rearrangement uses TRBV28 and TRBJ2-1; D not resolved. Germline CDR1 reads MDHEN; CDR2 reads SYDVKM. V was trimmed by 5 bases and J by 11 bases, leaving 16 bases between them. The length of the CDR3 is 13 residues. Here the CDR3 reads CASSLPTPPKQFF. CDR3 nucleotide sequence: TGTGCCAGCAGTCTCCCGACTCCCCCAAAGCAGTTCTTC. The full variable domain, in which reference TRBV28 and TRBJ2-1 provide the parts outside the CDR3, is DVKVTQSSRYLVKRTGEKVFLECVQDMDHENMFWYRQDPGLGLRLIYFSYDVKMKEKGDIPEGYSVSREKKERFSLILESASTNQTSMYLCASSLPTPPKQFFGPGTRLTVL.

This chain links TRBV4-3 with TRBJ2-2; a possible D gene is TRBD2 (6 bases). Germline CDR1 is LGHNA and CDR2 is YSLEER. The CDR3 sequence is 15 residues long. V dropped 0 bases and J dropped 4 bases, with 9 bases sitting between them. Here the CDR3 reads CASSQDAGRTGELFF. CDR3 nucleotide sequence: TGCGCCAGCAGCCAAGATGCGGGGCGCACCGGGGAGCTGTTTTTT.